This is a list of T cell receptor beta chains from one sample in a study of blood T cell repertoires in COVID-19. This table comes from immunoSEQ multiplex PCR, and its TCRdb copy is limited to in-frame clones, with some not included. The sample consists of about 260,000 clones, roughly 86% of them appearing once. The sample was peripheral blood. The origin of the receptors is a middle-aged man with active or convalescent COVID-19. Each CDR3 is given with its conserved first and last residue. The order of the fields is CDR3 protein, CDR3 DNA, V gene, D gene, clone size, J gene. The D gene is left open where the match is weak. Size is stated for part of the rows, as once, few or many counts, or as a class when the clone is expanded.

CAISETPDSSEGNTIYF TGTGCCATCAGTGAGACCCCGGACTCATCGGAAGGAAACACCATATATTTT TRBV10-3 NA NA TRBJ1-3
CATKQGSSYNEQFF TGTGCCACCAAACAGGGGTCTTCCTACAATGAGCAGTTCTTC TRBV24-1 TRBD1 NA TRBJ2-1
CASSDRQGLSYEQYF TGCGCCAGCAGCGACAGACAGGGGTTATCCTACGAGCAGTACTTC TRBV10-2 TRBD1 NA TRBJ2-7
CASTLGQRDTDTQYF TGTGCCAGCACCCTAGGACAGCGCGACACAGATACGCAGTATTTT TRBV6-5 NA NA TRBJ2-3
CASSLVGTGQETQYF TGCGCCAGCAGCTTGGTTGGGACAGGGCAAGAGACCCAGTACTTC TRBV5-1 TRBD1 once TRBJ2-5
CASGAGMTYEQYF TGTGCCAGCGGAGCAGGGATGACCTACGAGCAGTACTTC TRBV27 NA NA TRBJ2-7
CATSGTGGNEQFF TGTGCCACCAGTGGAACAGGGGGCAATGAGCAGTTCTTC TRBV24-1 TRBD1 NA TRBJ2-1
CASSLVGGATNYGYTF TGTGCCAGCAGCTTAGTGGGGGGTGCGACTAACTATGGCTACACCTTC TRBV7-2 NA once TRBJ1-2
CAWDNQNYGYTF TGTGCCTGGGACAATCAGAACTATGGCTACACCTTC TRBV30 NA NA TRBJ1-2
CASSQAPGLAEEQYF TGTGCCAGCAGCCAAGCCCCGGGACTAGCTGAGGAGCAGTACTTC TRBV3-1/TRBV3-2 TRBD2 NA TRBJ2-7
CASSQARGTFFLKDEQYF TGTGCCAGCAGCCAAGCTAGGGGAACCTTTTTCCTGAAAGACGAGCAGTACTTC TRBV14 NA once TRBJ2-7
CATSDFVSGQPQHF TGTGCCACCAGTGATTTTGTGTCCGGTCAGCCCCAGCATTTT TRBV24-1 NA few TRBJ1-5
CASSPTSGTSYNEQFF TGTGCTAGCAGCCCTACTAGCGGAACTTCCTACAATGAGCAGTTCTTC TRBV7-7 TRBD2 NA TRBJ2-1
CASSFRDRVMNTEAFF TGTGCCAGCAGTTTCCGGGACAGGGTCATGAACACTGAAGCTTTCTTT TRBV6-5 TRBD1 NA TRBJ1-1
CATSREPGQGPYQDEQFF TGTGCCACCAGCAGAGAACCGGGACAGGGGCCATATCAGGATGAGCAGTTCTTC TRBV15 TRBD1 NA TRBJ2-1
CATSDSGQGRYGYTF TGTGCCACCAGTGATTCGGGACAGGGCCGCTATGGCTACACCTTC TRBV24-1 TRBD1 once TRBJ1-2
CASRPGSSYNEQFF TGTGCCAGTCGACCGGGGAGCTCCTACAATGAGCAGTTCTTC TRBV19 NA NA TRBJ2-1
CASKLAGAHNEQFF TGTGCCAGTAAGCTAGCGGGGGCCCACAATGAGCAGTTCTTC TRBV19 TRBD2 NA TRBJ2-1
CASSLQGTEKLFF TGTGCCAGCAGTTTACAGGGGACCGAAAAACTGTTTTTT TRBV27 NA NA TRBJ1-4
CASSYSSTGVNGYTF TGTGCCAGCAGTTACTCGAGTACAGGGGTTAATGGCTACACCTTC TRBV6-5 TRBD1 NA TRBJ1-2
CASNQQGQNNEQFF TGTGCCAGCAACCAACAGGGTCAGAACAATGAGCAGTTCTTC TRBV27 NA NA TRBJ2-1
CASSSLGGAPEQFF TGTGCCAGCAGTTCCCTGGGGGGGGCTCCTGAGCAGTTCTTC TRBV27 NA NA TRBJ2-1
CASRGGRETQYF TGCGCCAGTCGCGGGGGAAGGGAGACCCAGTACTTC TRBV5-1 TRBD2 NA TRBJ2-5
CASSRDTYGYTF TGCGCCAGCAGCCGGGACACCTATGGCTACACCTTC TRBV4-1 NA NA TRBJ1-2
CASRAASGLGEQYF TGTGCCAGCAGAGCAGCTAGCGGCTTGGGCGAGCAGTACTTC TRBV6-5 TRBD2 NA TRBJ2-7
CASSSTSGGAWTQYF TGCGCCAGCAGCTCAACTAGCGGGGGGGCGTGGACCCAGTACTTC TRBV5-1 TRBD2 NA TRBJ2-5
CASSYSFGVANEQYF TGTGCCAGCAGTTACTCCTTCGGGGTAGCCAACGAGCAGTACTTC TRBV6-5 NA NA TRBJ2-7
CASSRQGGSEQYF TGTGCCAGCAGTCGCCAGGGGGGCTCCGAGCAGTACTTC TRBV12-3/TRBV12-4 NA NA TRBJ2-7
CASSQDPTGVGEKLFF TGTGCCAGCAGCCAAGATCCAACAGGGGTAGGGGAAAAACTGTTTTTT TRBV3-1/TRBV3-2 TRBD1 NA TRBJ1-4
CATQGKGPYEQYF TGTGCCACCCAGGGAAAAGGGCCCTACGAGCAGTACTTC TRBV10-3 NA NA TRBJ2-7
CASSDSSPYNEQFF TGTGCCAGCAGCGACTCGTCTCCATACAATGAGCAGTTCTTC TRBV3-1/TRBV3-2 NA NA TRBJ2-1
CASSLGEAQPQHF TGTGCCAGCAGTTTAGGGGAGGCTCAGCCCCAGCATTTT TRBV6-5 NA NA TRBJ1-5
CASGRAGTANTEAFF TGTGCCAGCGGCAGGGCGGGGACAGCTAACACTGAAGCTTTCTTT TRBV5-4 TRBD1 NA TRBJ1-1
CASSHSGIRDEQFF TGCGCCAGCAGTCATAGCGGGATTCGGGATGAGCAGTTCTTC TRBV10-1 TRBD2 NA TRBJ2-1
CASSESGARQPQHF TGTGCCAGCAGTGAATCAGGGGCCCGTCAGCCCCAGCATTTT TRBV2 NA NA TRBJ1-5
CASGAPGEKNTEAFF TGTGCCAGCGGGGCCCCAGGGGAGAAGAACACTGAAGCTTTCTTT TRBV6-5 NA few TRBJ1-1
CASSPGGAGGYEQYF TGTGCCAGCAGCCCCGGGGGTGCGGGGGGCTACGAGCAGTACTTC TRBV7-3 TRBD2 few TRBJ2-7
CASSQERNAQGRGSPLHF TGCGCCAGCAGCCAAGAAAGGAATGCACAGGGTAGAGGATCACCCCTCCACTTT TRBV4-1 NA once TRBJ1-6
CASSPGGQNSPQHF TGTGCCAGCTCACCAGGGGGACAGAATTCTCCCCAGCATTTT TRBV18 TRBD1 NA TRBJ1-5
CASSISGTGNSPLHF TGTGCCAGTAGTATAAGTGGGACAGGGAATTCACCCCTCCACTTT TRBV19 TRBD1 NA TRBJ1-6
CAGQGRDNSPLHF TGTGCCGGACAGGGACGGGATAATTCACCCCTCCACTTT TRBV10-3 TRBD1 NA TRBJ1-6
CASRLTGWNTEAFF TGTGCCAGCAGACTGACAGGGTGGAACACTGAAGCTTTCTTT TRBV28 TRBD1 NA TRBJ1-1
CASSMGRAYEQYF TGTGCCAGCTCAATGGGCCGAGCCTACGAGCAGTACTTC TRBV18 NA once TRBJ2-7
CASVLGAGDNEQFF TGCGCCAGCGTCCTGGGGGCCGGAGACAATGAGCAGTTCTTC TRBV5-1 NA NA TRBJ2-1
CASSPRTARGTDTQYF TGTGCCAGCAGTCCGCGGACTGCCCGGGGCACAGATACGCAGTATTTT TRBV27 NA NA TRBJ2-3
CASSLDQTSTDTQYF TGCGCCAGCAGCTTGGACCAAACTAGCACAGATACGCAGTATTTT TRBV5-1 NA NA TRBJ2-3
CASTQDYYEQFF TGTGCCAGCACTCAGGACTACTATGAGCAGTTCTTC TRBV12-3/TRBV12-4 NA NA TRBJ2-1
CASSISVQSMNTEAFF TGTGCCAGTAGTATATCAGTGCAGTCCATGAACACTGAAGCTTTCTTT TRBV19 NA NA TRBJ1-1